This T cell receptor beta chain is drawn from a study of cytomegalovirus exposure and HLA in healthy donors (TCRdb year 2017). For the wider study: In an earlier analysis of approximately 500 of the donors, 250 to 350 Gb of sequence data and approximately 120 million unique TCR beta sequences from about 179 million T cells were reported. An early release covering 550 to 700 HLA-typed donors comprised about 320 gigabases of sequencing data and around 80 million unique TCR sequences. Of the roughly 400 genotyped donors, 65% to 90% fell in the genetic ancestry cluster associated with self-reported Caucasian donors. The study aimed to test whether cataloging public T cell receptors could reveal signatures of past pathogen exposure. The study profiled the T cell repertoires of some 610 subjects by immunosequencing and related them to cytomegalovirus serostatus. Besides the first cohort of around 670 subjects, a separate validation cohort made up of 120 different subjects was used. To predict cytomegalovirus infection status, the study brought together high-throughput TCR immunosequencing, statistical association of individual TCRs with disease status, and machine learning. In a later analysis, previously published TCR beta repertoires from about 640 donors were re-analyzed and high-resolution HLA genotyping was added so that TCR occurrence patterns could be studied. Rather than using new phenotypic data, the later analysis identified candidate immune exposures from TCR beta sequences and from how often those sequences occurred across donors. An earlier analysis of around 580 of the donors used high-throughput TCR beta sequencing to judge whether each TCR beta V gene segment behaved as functional or pseudogenic. Donor age, sex, ethnicity and CMV serostatus were compiled together with the repertoire data. A later genetic analysis took genome-wide SNP genotypes for about 55% of the roughly 670 donors and used that subset as a discovery cohort. Every discovery cohort repertoire had been produced on one sequencing platform. Class I and class II HLA loci were covered by the typing at four-digit resolution. The number of typed donors differed by locus: roughly 629-640 for A, B, C, DRB1 and DQB1; 500 to 550 for DQA1; 600 to 610 for DPA1; and around 490 for DPB1. Five DR-DQ haplotypes were treated as single units for association and clustering because of strong linkage in the cohort. Across approximately 420 genotyped donors of the cohort, an average of about 240,000 unique TCR beta nucleotide sequences per donor were sequenced, and 15% to 20% of those sequences were non-productive.

Findings and caveats that apply to the study as a whole: HLA typing was unavailable for some donors at each locus, so association tests used only the typed subset. The authors suggested that the approach could potentially be generalized to other disease states and immunological phenotypes. Linkage disequilibrium might explain the correlated functional status among segregating V segments, but an unknown experimental factor could not be ruled out. Sequencing depth was assumed to be roughly uniform across donors in the presence/absence analyses, though that assumption may not hold. In a later analysis, most CMV-associated TCR beta chains were found to appear HLA-restricted, with HLA associations seemingly driven largely by CMV exposure. When HLA alleles, especially DR and DQ, strongly co-occurred, attributing TCR associations to individual alleles was difficult. In a later analysis, HLA-associated TCR beta chains were found to be more clonally expanded and to have lower generation probabilities than equally common non-associated chains. Across donors, most TCR sequences were observed very rarely, whereas some public TCRs were present in many individuals. A later analysis associated 15,000 to 20,000 TCR beta sequences with specific HLA alleles at a false discovery rate of 0.05. V-gene and J-gene trimming of TCR beta chains was associated with a missense DCLRE1C variant in a later genetic analysis, and the association was replicated in an independent cohort. Because the 87-base-pair reads could not distinguish some IMGT-functional V segments, including TRBV6-2 and TRBV6-3, those segments were excluded. A further reported finding was that TCR beta sequences accurately predicted the HLA-A and HLA-B alleles for most subjects in the first cohort. Immune exposure information for the cohort was limited to CMV serostatus. Three of the identified cytomegalovirus-associated TCR beta chains were confirmed in vitro to be specific for cytomegalovirus antigens. The classifier was reported to diagnose cytomegalovirus status with high specificity and sensitivity in both the original and validation cohorts. In the study, about 150 TCR beta chains were listed as associated with cytomegalovirus. In a later analysis, TCR association rates were found to vary across HLA loci, with the most associated TCRs seen for DRB1 alleles and the fewest for HLA-C alleles. In an earlier analysis of 587 of the donors, most TCR beta V segments appeared in productive rearrangements about 90% or about 30% of the time, broadly matching IMGT annotations. The sequencing pipeline was judged likely to have produced a cluster of highly shared sequence variants as a technical artifact. Compared with the roughly 710-donor mean, donors in an Asian-associated ancestry cluster had fewer N-insertions in productive TCRs, according to a later genetic analysis. A later analysis reported that several top co-occurrence clusters appeared linked to parvovirus B19, influenza, CMV and Epstein-Barr virus. The cohort was sequenced for TCR beta chains only, and without alpha or paired-chain data the features that could be detected were limited. Because counts were too low, some 17 rarely observed V segments, including chromosome 9 orphons, were left out of the earlier analysis of 587 of the donors.

In total, about 650 healthy bone marrow donors made up the cohort. At the time of sampling, all cohort members were nominally healthy, though unrecorded immune exposures were likely present. The donor was CMV seronegative and was included in the group of around 320 seronegative cohort members. A peripheral blood sample was provided by each donor, and peripheral blood mononuclear cells were used for TCR beta sequencing. Genomic DNA was extracted from the blood cell samples with the Qiagen DNeasy Blood Extraction Kit. This clone was recorded only once. Which antigen it targets is not known. No base quality values were provided; no much bigger clone lies one nucleotide off. Libraries came from the immunoSEQ multiplex PCR assay. For the multiplex PCR, a mixture combining 60 forward primers for TCR Vbeta segments and 13 reverse primers for TCR Jbeta segments was used. The CDR3 region of rearranged TCR beta genes was amplified from genomic DNA by a multiplex PCR assay. The amplified TCR beta libraries were sequenced on the Illumina HiSeq System as 87-base-pair reads. Per the original workflow: A later analysis counted about 80 million unique TCR beta chains across the 666 repertoires, and 10 million to 11 million of these chains were shared by at least two donors. Raw reads were error-corrected and collapsed into unique sequences by a nearest-neighbor algorithm in which closely related sequences were merged to remove PCR and sequencing errors. Alignment of CDR3 sequences to IMGT reference sequences was used to assign V, D and J gene segments. For a sequence to be retained, a match of at least six nucleotides was required to both a V gene segment and a J gene segment. Rearrangements were called productive when the CDR3 lacked stop codons and stayed in frame with V and J; all others were non-productive. Following IMGT convention, CDR3 was defined as the stretch from the second conserved V-encoded cysteine up to the conserved J-encoded phenylalanine. The earlier analysis of roughly 590 of the donors excluded any sequence lacking an unambiguous match to a single V gene segment. An earlier analysis of over 450 of the donors classified V segments as functional when productive rearrangements were above 56.7% and as segregating when the standard deviation between donors was above 5%. A statistical classification framework was built to diagnose cytomegalovirus status from the catalog of TCR beta chain sequences. A later analysis assigned V and J genes by comparing TCR nucleotide sequences with IMGT/GENE-DB human TR gene sequences. The TCRdist pipeline was used in a later analysis to assign CDR3 sequences and most-parsimonious VDJ recombination scenarios. In a later analysis, each TCR beta chain was defined by its CDR3 amino acid sequence together with its V-gene family, and reads lacking a unique V-gene family were excluded. To address suspected cross-contamination and a sequencing artifact, a later analysis removed around 590 highly shared, low-generation-probability nucleotide sequences. In a later analysis, a clonal expansion index for each public chain was calculated from normalized within-repertoire ranks of inferred template counts. Generation probabilities in a later analysis came from a VDJ recombination model fitted to out-of-frame rearrangements, and those results were checked against IGoR. In a later analysis, hypergeometric tests were used to score TCR-TCR, TCR-HLA and TCR-CMV co-occurrence, with a repertoire-size bias correction applied to TCR pairs. A later analysis estimated false discovery rates by permuting HLA or CMV assignments 20 times. In a later analysis, co-occurring TCRs were grouped using DBSCAN, and TCRdist sequence similarity was added for clustering within HLA-allele-positive subsets. Repertoires with fewer than 30,000 or more than 120,000 public chains, plus five repertoires with anomalous nucleotide sharing, were excluded from co-occurrence clustering. Sourced from immuneACCESS, this table was stored by TCRdb with only in-frame sequences that have V and J called. A share of the clones is absent; for the studies checked, an unresolved V gene accounts for under half, and the remainder has no known explanation. V, J and clone size are taken as reported in that table, and D and trimming were inferred from the DNA itself. This sample lists under 200,000 clones; roughly 80% were detected once. Less than 3% of the sample goes to the ten largest clones.

V is cut by 3 bases and J by 0 bases, and the space between the germline ends is 13 bases. The germline V gene (reference sequence) sets CDR1 to MNHEY and CDR2 to SMNVEV. Including cysteine and phenylalanine, the CDR3 has 16 amino acids. Of the read, only the CDR3 DNA is kept; its 48 bases are in frame from base 1. The sequence was obtained from a female donor in good health and CMV-seronegative. Here the chain combines TRBV27 and TRBJ2-3; the D region possibly corresponds to TRBD2 (5 bases align). Sample: PBMCs. The nucleotide sequence is TGTGCCAGCAGTTTTAAAGGCGGGCTGAGCACAGATACGCAGTATTTT. This translates into CASSFKGGLSTDTQYF.